The 25 T cell receptor beta chains reported below all come from one sample, sequenced in a study of cytomegalovirus exposure and HLA in healthy donors. The PCR contained 60 Vbeta and 13 Jbeta primers. Sequencing was performed with immunoSEQ multiplex PCR; in TCRdb, only in-frame clones are kept and a portion is missing. The sample carries roughly 180,000 clones, about three quarters recorded once. Material: PBMCs. Receptor source: a female donor in good health and CMV-seronegative.

This clone has just a few counts. The genes are TRBV30 and TRBJ1-2, with D possibly being TRBD1 (6 bases). Germline V gene lookup returns CDR1 GTSNPN and CDR2 SVGIG (reference sequence). The CDR3 sequence is 13 residues long. The V end was cut by 8 bases, the J end by 4 bases, with 17 bases between. CDR3 nucleotides: TGTGCCGCCCGACAGGTACCGTCCTATGGCTACACCTTC. It codes for CAARQVPSYGYTF.

V and J are TRBV9 and TRBJ2-7, with D perhaps TRBD2 (6 bases). The CDR3 has 14 residues. V gave up 0 bases and J gave up 4 bases, with 11 bases separating them. CDR1 and CDR2 from the germline V gene are SGDLS and YYNGEE. CDR3 loop: CASSVAVGGYEQYF. CDR3 DNA: TGTGCCAGCAGCGTAGCGGTCGGGGGATACGAGCAGTACTTC. Supplemented by reference TRBV9 and TRBJ2-7, the full variable domain reads DSGVTQTPKHLITATGQRVTLRCSPRSGDLSVYWYQQSLDQGLQFLIQYYNGEERAKGNILERFSAQQFPDLHSELNLSSLELGDSALYFCASSVAVGGYEQYFGPGTRLTVT.

The chain recombines TRBV5-1 with TRBJ2-3; 10 bases agree with TRBD2. The CDR3 length is 13 residues. Germline lookup yields CDR1 SGHRS and CDR2 YFSETQ. The V and J ends lost 4 bases and 5 bases, in that order; junction bases with no gene match: 1. DNA for the CDR3: TGCGCCAGCAGCCGACTAGCGGGAGATACGCAGTATTTT. Amino acids: CASSRLAGDTQYF.

The chain recombines TRBV4-2 with TRBJ2-7; weak D call: TRBD1 (6 bases). Germline CDR1 and CDR2: LGHNA and YNFKEQ. Trimming stripped 1 base from V and 5 bases from J, with 18 bases between. This CDR3 spans 16 amino acids. CDR3 nucleotide sequence: TGTGCCAGCAGCCAAGCTCAGGGGCAGGGGTCGGACGAGCAGTACTTC. It is translated as CASSQAQGQGSDEQYF.

This rearrangement joins TRBV6-4 to TRBJ2-1; 8 nucleotides line up with TRBD2. The CDR3 runs 16 residues. The V segment lost 2 bases and the J segment 6 bases; nucleotides outside the gene matches: 9. The germline gives CDR1 MRHNA, CDR2 SNTAGT. CDR3 sequence reads: CASSDTGGAGSNEQFF. The CDR3 DNA is TGTGCCAGCAGTGACACCGGGGGGGCCGGGAGCAATGAGCAGTTCTTC.

The chain links TRBV6-1 to TRBJ1-1; D gene ambiguous. The CDR3 contains 16 residues. CDR1 and CDR2 (germline): MNHNS, SASEGT. Trimming pared 1 base from V and 0 bases from J, leaving 12 bases between. The CDR3 here is CASSEEGATLNTEAFF. CDR3 coding DNA: TGTGCCAGCAGTGAAGAAGGCGCGACTTTGAACACTGAAGCTTTCTTT.

The chain recombines TRBV6-6 with TRBJ1-4, with D uncertain. V shed 4 bases and J shed 0 bases, with 9 bases lying between them. From germline, CDR1 is MNHNY and CDR2 SVGAGI (reference sequence). The CDR3 totals 15 residues. The CDR3 DNA sequence: TGTGCCAGCAGTTTCCCTACTTCAACTAATGAAAAACTGTTTTTT. It specifies CASSFPTSTNEKLFF.

The V gene is TRBV19, the J gene TRBJ2-7, with D uncertain. V gave up 5 bases and J gave up 7 bases, with 9 bases separating them. Germline V gives CDR1 LNHDA, CDR2 SQIVND (reference sequence). This CDR3 spans 11 amino acids. CDR3 loop: CASSPLREQYF. In nucleotides, the CDR3 is TGTGCCAGTAGTCCCCTCCGTGAGCAGTACTTC.

The chain carries TRBV5-1 and TRBJ1-6; D may be TRBD1 (5 bases). From germline, CDR1 is SGHRS and CDR2 YFSETQ. The V end lost 0 bases, the J end lost 9 bases, and 7 bases lay between the germline ends. CDR3 size: 13 residues. The CDR3 DNA is TGCGCCAGCAGCTTGGGTCAGGGTTCACCCCTCCACTTT. The encoded protein is CASSLGQGSPLHF.

This clone was observed a few times. The CDR3 coding sequence is TGTGCCAGCAGTGGAGTTAGCGGGAGCGCAGATACGCAGTATTTT. This gives the protein CASSGVSGSADTQYF. The chain carries TRBV6-1 and TRBJ2-3; TRBD2 agrees at 9 bases. The CDR3 has 15 residues. Per germline, CDR1 MNHNS and CDR2 SASEGT. The V and J ends lost 4 bases and 4 bases, in that order; junction bases with no gene match: 6.

The chain joins TRBV19 to TRBJ1-5; a possible D gene is TRBD1 (6 bases). Germline CDR1 and CDR2: LNHDA and SQIVND (reference sequence). Trimming pared 3 bases from V and 5 bases from J, leaving 14 bases between. The CDR3 has 15 amino acids. CDR3 sequence: CASSIQTGSHQPQHF. The DNA for the CDR3 is TGTGCCAGTAGTATTCAAACAGGGTCCCATCAGCCCCAGCATTTT.

The chain links TRBV7-3 to TRBJ2-1; maybe TRBD2 (5 bases). V lost 8 bases and J 4 bases, leaving 15 bases between the germline ends. Germline V CDR1 and CDR2: SGHTA, FQGTGA. The CDR3 is 14 amino acids. The CDR3 DNA sequence: TGTGCCAGCTCTGGCGGGTCGGGATACAATGAGCAGTTCTTC. As protein: CASSGGSGYNEQFF.

CDR3 DNA: TGCGCCAGCAGCCCCGCCCCGGGGAATGAGCAGTTCTTC. Translating gives CASSPAPGNEQFF. The chain combines TRBV5-1 with TRBJ2-1; D possibly corresponds to TRBD2 (5 bases). The CDR3 spans 13 residues. Germline-derived CDR1 and CDR2 are SGHRS and YFSETQ. Trimming removed 4 bases from V and 7 bases from J, with 12 bases in between.

This clone has only one observation. This chain connects TRBV13 to TRBJ1-4; D call uncertain. Germline-derived CDR1 and CDR2 are PRHDT and FYEKMQ (reference sequence). Trimming removed 0 bases at V and 2 bases at J, with 10 bases between. The CDR3 consists of 16 residues. Here the CDR3 DNA reads TGTGCCAGCAGCTTAGGTCATACGCGCACTAATGAAAAACTGTTTTTT. It specifies CASSLGHTRTNEKLFF.

The chain joins TRBV7-9 to TRBJ1-2; D may be TRBD1 (5 bases). Germline assignment: CDR1 SEHNR and CDR2 FQNEAQ (reference sequence). The CDR3 consists of 13 residues. V gave up 3 bases and J gave up 2 bases, with 7 bases separating them. CDR3 sequence (DNA): TGTGCCAGCAGCTTTGCAGGGAACTATGGCTACACCTTC. Its translation: CASSFAGNYGYTF.

The V gene is TRBV2, the J gene TRBJ1-1; tentative D call: TRBD1 (6 bases). Trimming stripped 10 bases from V and 2 bases from J, with 11 bases between. Per the germline V gene, CDR1 is SNHLY and CDR2 is FYNNEI. The CDR3 contains 12 residues. CDR3 protein: CATYRVNTEAFF. CDR3 in DNA: TGTGCCACCTACAGGGTTAACACTGAAGCTTTCTTT.

This clone was counted only a few times. The CDR3: CASSLGHRVLNEQFF. The CDR3 DNA reads as TGTGCCAGCAGCTTAGGCCACAGGGTTCTTAATGAGCAGTTCTTC. V gene TRBV7-9 combines with J gene TRBJ2-1, with D possibly being TRBD1 (6 bases). V lost 1 base and J lost 7, with 14 bases in between. From germline, CDR1 is SEHNR and CDR2 FQNEAQ (reference sequence). This CDR3 region has 15 residues. Supplemented by reference TRBV7-9 and TRBJ2-1, the full variable domain reads DTGVSQNPRHKITKRGQNVTFRCDPISEHNRLYWYRQTLGQGPEFLTYFQNEAQLEKSRLLSDRFSAERPKGSFSTLEIQRTEQGDSAMYLCASSLGHRVLNEQFFGPGTRLTVL.

The V and J genes are TRBV5-5 and TRBJ1-1; 8 bases map to TRBD1. The germline V gene has CDR1 SGHKS and CDR2 YYEKEE (reference sequence). V lost 2 bases, J lost 1 base, and 4 bases stayed unmatched. The CDR3 is 15 residues long. The CDR3 DNA sequence: TGTGCCAGCAGCTTTGTCGGACAGGGGAACACTGAAGCTTTCTTT. This sequence encodes CASSFVGQGNTEAFF.

The V gene is TRBV6-5, the J gene TRBJ2-2; TRBD1 aligns across 8 bases. The CDR3 length is 15 residues. CDR1 is MNHEY, CDR2 SVGAGI, per germline. The trim removed 8 bases at V and 2 bases at J, leaving 7 bases unmatched. CDR3 coding DNA: TGTGCCAGCTCCAACAGGGGGACTAACACCGGGGAGCTGTTTTTT. This gives the protein CASSNRGTNTGELFF.

The chain carries TRBV4-1 and TRBJ2-2, with 7 bases aligning to TRBD1. Looked up from germline, CDR1 is MGHRA and CDR2 is YSYEKL. The V gene end was trimmed by 5 bases and the J gene end by 1 base; junction bases not matched to a gene: 7. The CDR3 covers 16 residues. The CDR3 nucleotides read TGCGCCAGCAGCGACAGGGTAAGGGAGAACACCGGGGAGCTGTTTTTT. Translation gives CASSDRVRENTGELFF.

The chain combines TRBV11-3 with TRBJ2-7, with 15 nucleotides matching TRBD2. V trimming: 5 bases; J trimming: 7 bases; junction bases outside the gene matches: 6. The CDR3 sequence is 15 residues long. Germline CDR1 is SGHNT and CDR2 is YENEEA. Written as DNA, the CDR3 is TGTGCCAGCAGCCTCCGGACTAGCGGGAGGGATGAGCAGTACTTC. Amino acids: CASSLRTSGRDEQYF.

This chain uses TRBV18 with TRBJ1-5; the D gene is possibly TRBD1 (5 bases). V gave up 3 bases and J gave up 4 bases, with 10 bases separating them. CDR3 length equals 14 residues. The germline V gene has CDR1 KGHSH and CDR2 LQKENI. The CDR3 sequence is CASSPSGGNQPQHF. The CDR3 DNA follows: TGTGCCAGCTCACCCTCGGGGGGGAATCAGCCCCAGCATTTT. Together with reference TRBV18 and TRBJ1-5, the CDR3 gives the full variable domain: NAGVMQNPRHLVRRRGQEARLRCSPMKGHSHVYWYRQLPEEGLKFMVYLQKENIIDESGMPKERFSAEFPKEGPSILRIQQVVRGDSAAYFCASSPSGGNQPQHFGDGTRLSIL.

This rearrangement joins TRBV6-6 to TRBJ2-5, with a possible D match to TRBD1 (6 bases). CDR1 is MNHNY, CDR2 SVGAGI, per germline (reference sequence). Trimming shortened V by 0 bases and J by 5 bases, and 10 bases separated the two germline ends. This CDR3 is built from 14 residues. CDR3 coding DNA: TGTGCCAGCAGTTACTCAGGGGGAAGGGAGACCCAGTACTTC. Its translation is CASSYSGGRETQYF.

This clone was counted once. This rearrangement joins TRBV2 to TRBJ2-5; TRBD1 matches at 8 bases. V lost 7 bases and J lost 3; bases outside the gene matches: 4. This CDR3 is 13 amino acids long. Germline assignment: CDR1 SNHLY and CDR2 FYNNEI. CDR3 amino acids: CASTADREETQYF. The CDR3, as DNA: TGTGCCAGCACCGCGGACAGGGAAGAGACCCAGTACTTC. The entire variable domain, with the rest obtained from reference TRBV2 and TRBJ2-5, is as follows: EPEVTQTPSHQVTQMGQEVILRCVPISNHLYFYWYRQILGQKVEFLVSFYNNEISEKSEIFDDQFSVERPDGSNFTLKIRSTKLEDSAMYFCASTADREETQYFGPGTRLLVL.

Comment on this clone: A read error may account for a junction end that differs from germline. Other DNA sequences of this sample code for an identical CDR3. V gene TRBV18 combines with J gene TRBJ2-7; TRBD1 is a possible D gene (6 bases). The CDR3 consists of 15 residues. Germline values: CDR1 KGHSH, CDR2 LQKENI. CDR3 sequence (DNA): TGTGCCAGCTCACCAACACAGGGCAGCTCCTACGAACAGTACTTC. It is translated as CASSPTQGSSYEQYF.